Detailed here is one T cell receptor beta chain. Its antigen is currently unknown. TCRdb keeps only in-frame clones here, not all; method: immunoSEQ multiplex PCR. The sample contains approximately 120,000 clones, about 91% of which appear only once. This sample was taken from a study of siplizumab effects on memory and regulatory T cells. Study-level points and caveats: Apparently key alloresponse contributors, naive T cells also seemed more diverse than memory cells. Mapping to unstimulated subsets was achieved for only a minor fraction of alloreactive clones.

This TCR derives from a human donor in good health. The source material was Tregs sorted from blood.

CDR3 amino acids: CASSPDPRGLSGNTIYF. For the CDR3, the DNA is TGTGCCAGTAGTCCCGATCCCAGGGGGCTCTCTGGAAACACCATATATTTT. This rearrangement joins TRBV19 to TRBJ1-3; 8 bases map to TRBD1. CDR1 is LNHDA, CDR2 SQIVND, per germline (reference sequence). V was pared by 5 bases and J by 0 bases, with 9 bases of the junction left unmatched. CDR3 length equals 17 residues.